The table lists the clone carrying this T cell receptor beta chain with many counts. Cells sorted as Tregs were CD4+, CD25+ and CD127-/low. CDR3 size: 14 residues. Trimming pared 0 bases from V and 5 bases from J, leaving 10 bases between. Germline-derived CDR1 and CDR2 are SGHRS and YFSETQ. One entry per CDR3 protein, called by TCRdb with MiXCR from the 5' RACE reads. The sample consists of over 45,000 distinct CDR3 sequences, roughly 28% of them appearing once. The TCR was taken from a female donor with breast cancer. Sequenced sample: tumor-infiltrating Tregs sorted from the breast tumor. The chain couples TRBV5-1 to TRBJ2-3; D not resolved. The CDR3, as DNA: TGCGCCAGCAGCTTGGAGTCATCCGGAGATACGCAGTATTTT. Its protein product is CASSLESSGDTQYF. The full variable domain, rest sourced from reference TRBV5-1 and TRBJ2-3, is KAGVTQTPRYLIKTRGQQVTLSCSPISGHRSVSWYQQTPGQGLQFLFEYFSETQRNKGNFPGRFSGRQFSNSRSEMNVSTLELGDSALYLCASSLESSGDTQYFGPGTRLTVL.